A single sample is the source of the 9 T cell receptor delta chains below, sequenced in a study of gamma-delta T cells after stem cell transplantation listed by TCRdb under 2016. Library generation was performed with RT-PCR. Sequencing used an Illumina MiSeq. TCRdb reprocessed the public data with the CATT caller; entries with the same nucleotide sequence were combined afterwards. The sample yields several thousand delta-chain clones; around a fifth were counted once. The ten most abundant clones make up roughly 24% of the sample. Sequencing used gamma-delta T cells. These receptors all stem from a human donor. It is not recorded whose cells these are; they may come from a transplant donor.

This clone has just one count. The likely explanation is a read error, given a far larger clone one base away. This sample also contains other DNA sequences that code for the same CDR3. The V gene is TRDV2, the J gene TRDJ1; the D is unclear. Trimming removed 1 base from V and 5 bases from J, with 13 bases in between. The CDR3 has 14 amino acids. Germline V lookup: CDR1 GEAIGNYY, CDR2 EKD. In DNA form, the CDR3 reads TGTGCCTGTGACACGCTGCGCGAGGAAGATAAACTCATCTTT. It translates to CACDTLREEDKLIF.

This clone was observed a few times. This DNA's translation differs at residue 11 from TCRdb's protein, which comes from a much larger clone; a read error is likely, and the protein shown is translated from the DNA. The rearrangement joins TRDV2 to TRDJ3; D is undetermined. Trimming pared 0 bases from V and 0 bases from J, leaving 23 bases between. CDR3 length equals 22 residues. Germline-derived CDR1 and CDR2 are GEAIGNYY and EKD. CDR3 sequence reads: CACDTAESLSTAGSWDTRQMFF. The CDR3 bases are TGTGCCTGTGACACCGCCGAGTCTCTTAGCACCGCAGGCTCCTGGGACACCCGACAGATGTTTTTC.

By share, this clone counts as medium-sized. The V gene is TRDV2, the J gene TRDJ1; the match to TRDD3 covers 7 bases. Trimming at V came to 3 bases and at J to 0 bases, leaving 21 bases not matched to a gene. CDR1 and CDR2 (germline): GEAIGNYY, EKD. CDR3 size: 20 residues. The CDR3 DNA reads as TGTGCCTGTGACCACGTGAGGGTCGAGGGGGGATCCCGGTACACCGATAAACTCATCTTT. The encoded protein is CACDHVRVEGGSRYTDKLIF.

This clone has just a few counts. A single base separates this from a much larger clone, so it may be a read error. The J gene is TRDJ1, the V gene TRDV2; 8 bases fit TRDD3. This CDR3 is 15 amino acids long. The germline CDR1 and CDR2 sequences are GEAIGNYY and EKD. J was trimmed by 7 bases and V by 3 bases; bases with no gene match: 12. Written as DNA, the CDR3 is TGTGCCTGTGACGCCGTTGGGGATACCCTGGGTAAACTCATCTTT. Translating gives CACDAVGDTLGKLIF.

There are a few counts of this clone. Given a far larger clone just one base away, this is likely a sequencing read error. Additional DNA sequences in this sample encode the identical CDR3. V is TRDV2 and J is TRDJ1; no definite D call. The CDR3 extends over 15 amino acids. In germline, CDR1 is GEAIGNYY, CDR2 EKD. The CDR3 loop is CACDSVLLKADKLIF. Written as DNA, the CDR3 is TGTGCCTGTGACAGTGTACTGCTCAAGGCCGATAAGCTCATCTTT.

By share, this clone counts as medium-sized. The V gene is TRDV2, the J gene TRDJ1; 11 nucleotides agree with TRDD3. The CDR3 loop spans 19 amino acids. CDR1 and CDR2 (germline): GEAIGNYY, EKD. Germline trimming cut 3 bases from V and 2 bases from J; bases unmatched to any gene: 16. The CDR3 protein is CACDSLGKLGDTRTDKLIF. CDR3 DNA: TGTGCCTGTGACTCCCTAGGAAAGCTGGGGGATACTAGGACCGATAAACTCATCTTT.

In this sample, this clone turned up a few times. Given a far larger clone just one base away, this is likely a sequencing read error. The chain has TRDV2 and TRDJ3; D gene ambiguous. The CDR3 has 15 amino acids. Germline V gene data show CDR1 as GEAIGNYY and CDR2 as EKD. CDR3 region: CACDPASRDARQMFF. CDR3 DNA: TGTGCCTGTGACCCCGCCAGCCGGGACGCCCGACAGATGTTTTTC.

As concerns this clone: A far larger clone is off by one base, so a read error is likely. This same CDR3 is encoded by further DNA sequences in the sample. The J gene is TRDJ3, the V gene TRDV2, with 8 bases identical to TRDD3. The trim removed 3 bases at V and 1 base at J, leaving 22 bases unmatched. Germline-derived CDR1 and CDR2 are GEAIGNYY and EKD. This CDR3 has 23 amino acids. The DNA of the CDR3 is TGTGCCTGTGACCCATTGGCCGGGATACGAGACGCGGGTGGGTCCTGGGACACCCGACAGATGTTTTTC. This gives the protein CACDPLAGIRDAGGSWDTRQMFF.

Of note for this clone: With only one base between it and a far larger clone, this is likely a read error. Other DNA sequences in the sample encode the same CDR3. The J gene is TRDJ1, the V gene TRDV2, with D possibly TRDD3 on 5 matching bases. The V end was cut by 1 base, the J end by 0 bases, with 14 bases between. Germline assignment: CDR1 GEAIGNYY and CDR2 EKD. The CDR3 has 16 residues. CDR3 sequence: CACDTLGLEDTDKLIF. In nucleotides, the CDR3 is TGTGCCTGTGACACGCTAGGACTGGAGGACACCGATAAACTCATCTTT.